A single sample gave rise to the 17 T cell receptor beta chains below, sequenced in a study of CD8 T cells in ankylosing spondylitis. No antigens are known for them. TCRdb itself ran the 5' RACE reads through MiXCR, one entry per CDR3 protein. Among about 700,000 distinct CDR3 sequences listed, roughly 19% were seen once. Study outcomes and limitations: It appeared that ankylosing spondylitis blood was characterized by a TCR beta motif of under ten highly homologous variants.

Material: blood, either unsorted or a sorted T cell fraction (not recorded which). Receptor source: a male donor with ankylosing spondylitis.

Many counts were recorded for this clonotype. The rearrangement links TRBV4-3 to TRBJ2-2; weak D call: TRBD1 (6 bases). V lost 0 bases to trimming and J lost 6 bases, with 11 bases between them. This CDR3 has 15 residues. CDR1 is LGHNA, CDR2 YSLEER, per germline. CDR3: CASSQENQGSGELFF. The CDR3 nucleotides read TGCGCCAGCAGCCAAGAAAATCAGGGGTCCGGGGAGCTGTTTTTT.

The rearrangement links TRBV12-3 or TRBV12-4 to TRBJ1-2; D is undetermined. The length of the CDR3 is 14 residues. With 8 bases removed from V and 8 bases from J, the gap between germline ends came to 21 bases. CDR3 DNA: TGTGCCAGCCAGTTATCGGGTAGTAAAGGGGGCTACACCTTC. Amino acid sequence: CASQLSGSKGGYTF.

This clonotype has ten or more counts. The chain is built from TRBV5-5 and TRBJ2-1; 8 bases align to TRBD2. The germline gives CDR1 SGHKS, CDR2 YYEKEE (reference sequence). The CDR3 has 16 amino acids. J gave up 9 bases and V 0 bases, and 11 bases lay outside the gene matches. CDR3 in amino acids: CASSLVAGGSGGEQFF. Here the CDR3 DNA reads TGTGCCAGCAGCTTGGTTGCGGGAGGAAGTGGTGGTGAGCAGTTCTTC.

The table lists this clonotype with a few counts. The V gene is TRBV5-6, the J gene TRBJ2-1; 9 nucleotides match TRBD1. With 2 bases clipped from V and 3 bases from J, the junction kept 3 bases outside the gene matches. This CDR3 region has 15 residues. Germline V lookup: CDR1 SGHDT, CDR2 YYEEEE. CDR3 loop: CASSFETGGYNEQFF. Here the CDR3 DNA reads TGTGCCAGCAGCTTTGAGACAGGGGGCTACAATGAGCAGTTCTTC.

This chain links TRBV6-1 with TRBJ2-7, with D tentatively TRBD1 (7 bases). This CDR3 has 13 residues. Germline CDR1 and CDR2: MNHNS and SASEGT. Trimming left V 5 bases short and J 4 bases short, with 12 bases between. The CDR3 protein is CASSPGGLYEQYF. CDR3 bases: TGTGCCAGCAGTCCAGGGGGGCTTTACGAGCAGTACTTC.

The CDR3 protein is CASSLYRTSSGNTIYF. The CDR3 DNA reads TGTGCCAGCAGTCTTTACAGGACCTCCTCTGGAAACACCATATATTTT. The chain is built from TRBV12-3 or TRBV12-4 and TRBJ1-3; tentatively, D is TRBD1 (5 bases). The CDR3 spans 16 residues. With 5 bases removed from V and 0 bases from J, the gap between germline ends came to 14 bases.

In this sample, this clonotype turned up a few times. V usage is TRBV5-1 and J usage is TRBJ1-1; 7 bases are shared with TRBD1. This CDR3 contains 14 residues. Trimming removed 5 bases from V and 2 bases from J; junction bases left unmatched: 6. The V gene's germline CDR1 is SGHRS and CDR2 YFSETQ. CDR3 in DNA: TGCGCCAGCAGGGAAGGGGGCGAAAACACTGAAGCTTTCTTT. Its translation is CASREGGENTEAFF.

This chain connects TRBV27 to TRBJ1-4, with 7 bases aligning to TRBD1. The germline V gene has CDR1 MNHEY and CDR2 SMNVEV (reference sequence). Germline trimming cut 5 bases from V and 8 bases from J; bases unmatched to any gene: 8. The CDR3 contains 14 residues. The CDR3 nucleotides read TGTGCCAGCAGTCGCGACAGGGCTGGGGAAAAACTGTTTTTT. It specifies CASSRDRAGEKLFF.

CDR3 loop: CASSLPGGAHNEQFF. The CDR3 bases are TGTGCCAGCAGCTTACCCGGGGGGGCCCACAATGAGCAGTTCTTC. The chain carries TRBV7-2 and TRBJ2-1; 8 bases line up with TRBD2. The J segment lost 5 bases and the V segment lost 2 bases, leaving 5 bases of the junction unmatched. There are 15 residues in the CDR3. Looked up from germline, CDR1 is SGHTA and CDR2 is FQGNSA. Supplemented by reference TRBV7-2 and TRBJ2-1, the full variable domain reads GAGVSQSPSNKVTEKGKDVELRCDPISGHTALYWYRQSLGQGLEFLIYFQGNSAPDKSGLPSDRFSAERTGGSVSTLTIQRTQQEDSAVYLCASSLPGGAHNEQFFGPGTRLTVL.

V gene TRBV20-1 combines with J gene TRBJ2-7; D is perhaps TRBD2 (5 bases). Trimming pared 4 bases from V and 2 bases from J, leaving 12 bases between. CDR1 DFQATT and CDR2 SNEGSKA come from the germline V gene (reference sequence). The CDR3 has 13 residues. The CDR3 bases are TGCAGTGCTACCCGAGCGGAGCCCTACGAGCAGTACTTC. Translating gives CSATRAEPYEQYF.

The chain employs TRBV20-1 and TRBJ2-3; D may be TRBD2 (5 bases). Trimming pared 3 bases from V and 5 bases from J, leaving 12 bases between. Germline V CDR1 and CDR2: DFQATT, SNEGSKA (reference sequence). This CDR3 region has 13 residues. The CDR3 nucleotides are TGCAGTGCTAGCGGGGAGATTTTAGATACGCAGTATTTT. It yields the protein CSASGEILDTQYF.

The gene calls are TRBV7-2 and TRBJ2-5, with a possible D match to TRBD2 (5 bases). Germline CDR1 reads SGHTA; CDR2 reads FQGNSA. V was shortened by 4 bases and J by 0 bases, with 15 bases between the two germline ends. The CDR3 spans 16 residues. The DNA for the CDR3 is TGTGCCAGCAGCTCCCCCCGGGGAGCGGACCAAGAGACCCAGTACTTC. As protein: CASSSPRGADQETQYF.

The rearrangement links TRBV20-1 to TRBJ2-1; D is perhaps TRBD2 (6 bases). The CDR3 has 12 amino acids. V shed 0 bases and J shed 11 bases, with 11 bases lying between them. Germline CDR1 is DFQATT and CDR2 is SNEGSKA (reference sequence). This CDR3 is CSARDRRGQQFF. The CDR3 bases are TGCAGTGCTAGAGATCGGAGGGGTCAGCAGTTCTTC.

This clonotype was seen at least ten times. J is TRBJ2-1 and V is TRBV7-2; 13 bases match TRBD2. Per the germline V gene, CDR1 is SGHTA and CDR2 is FQGNSA. Trimming took 4 bases from V and 6 from J; bases not matched to a gene: 0. The CDR3 loop spans 14 amino acids. The CDR3, as DNA: TGTGCCAGCAGCTGGACTAGCGGGAGCAATGAGCAGTTCTTC. It codes for CASSWTSGSNEQFF.

Only a few counts were recorded for this clonotype. The rearrangement uses TRBV7-7 and TRBJ2-5; 11 nucleotides match TRBD2. V gave up 4 bases and J gave up 4 bases; unmatched junction bases: 5. Germline V CDR1 and CDR2: SSHAT, FNYEAQ (reference sequence). This CDR3 contains 15 residues. CDR3 sequence (DNA): TGTGCCAGCAGCTCATCGGGGACTAGCGGAGAGACCCAGTACTTC. Protein: CASSSSGTSGETQYF.

V and J are TRBV30 and TRBJ2-2; 10 bases are a match to TRBD1. Trimming took 4 bases from V and 3 from J; bases not matched to a gene: 5. The CDR3 has 15 amino acids. The germline CDR1 and CDR2 sequences are GTSNPN and SVGIG (reference sequence). CDR3 DNA sequence: TGTGCCTGGACAACCGGGACAGGGGACACCGGGGAGCTGTTTTTT. Translated, it gives CAWTTGTGDTGELFF.

This clonotype appeared a few times. This rearrangement joins TRBV5-1 to TRBJ2-1; D perhaps matches TRBD1 (6 bases). Germline V gene lookup returns CDR1 SGHRS and CDR2 YFSETQ. The germline V and J ends were trimmed by 5 bases and 7 bases, with 16 bases remaining between them. The CDR3 covers 14 residues. The CDR3 loop is CASRRGSQGNEQFF. The CDR3, as DNA: TGCGCCAGCAGGAGGGGAAGCCAGGGGAATGAGCAGTTCTTC.